Given below is one TCR beta chain in context. V was clipped by 3 bases and J by 1 base, with 8 bases between them. The CDR3 is made up of 14 amino acids. Germline assignment: CDR1 ENHRY and CDR2 SYGVKD. This table comes from immunoSEQ multiplex PCR, and its TCRdb copy is limited to in-frame clones, with some not included. In the table there are 250,000 or so clones, around 90% of which are singletons. Assignments of participants to cohorts depended upon their own reported clinical history. This record comes from a study of blood T cell repertoires in COVID-19. Study information: The cDNA or gDNA used as material had been derived from T cells, B-cell-depleted T cells, or PBMCs.

The V call is TRBV10-3, the J call TRBJ2-3, with a weak D call TRBD1 (6 bases). Sequencing was carried out using PBMCs or T cells enriched from blood (not recorded which). The sequence derives from a man aged 25 to 45 who had recovered from COVID-19. The DNA of the CDR3 is TGTGCCATCAGTGAAGCAGGGGGCACAGATACGCAGTATTTT. This translates into CAISEAGGTDTQYF.